This TCR beta chain was profiled in a study of T cells in localized non-small cell lung cancer. On this clone itself: What it recognizes is unknown.

Findings and limits, study-wide: Clonality peaked in uninvolved adjacent lung rather than tumor.

Only in-frame clones appear in the TCRdb table, and some are missing; sequencing was by immunoSEQ multiplex PCR. The profile shows 3,000 to 3,500 clones, less than 35% of them singletons. V lost 0 bases and J 8 bases, leaving 11 bases between the germline ends. Germline CDR1 reads KGHSH; CDR2 reads LQKENI. CDR3 size: 14 residues. This clonotype was sampled from a man aged 35 to 69 with stage I lung adenocarcinoma. This chain links TRBV18 with TRBJ1-3; D remains unclear. Sequencing used lung tumor tissue, obtained before any cancer treatment. The CDR3 DNA reads TGTGCCAGCTCACCACCGACCACCCGGGACACCATATATTTT. Amino acid sequence: CASSPPTTRDTIYF.